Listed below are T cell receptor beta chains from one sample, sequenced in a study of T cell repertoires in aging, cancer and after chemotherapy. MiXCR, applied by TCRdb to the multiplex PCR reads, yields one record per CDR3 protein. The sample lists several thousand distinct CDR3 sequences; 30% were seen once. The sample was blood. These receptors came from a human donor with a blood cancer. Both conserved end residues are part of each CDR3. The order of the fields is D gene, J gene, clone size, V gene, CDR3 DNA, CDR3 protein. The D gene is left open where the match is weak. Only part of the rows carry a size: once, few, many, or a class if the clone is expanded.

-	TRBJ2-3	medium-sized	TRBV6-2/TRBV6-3	TGTGCTGTCGGCGGCTCACCCCCCGCGACGCAGTATTTT	CAVGGSPPATQYF
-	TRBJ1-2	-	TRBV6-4	TGTGCCAGCAGTGAGGGGGGACCAGACGCCGCTTACTATGGCTACACCTTC	CASSEGGPDAAYYGYTF
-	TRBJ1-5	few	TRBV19	TGTGCCAGTAGTCGGTCGGACGGTAGCAATCAGCCCCAGCATTTT	CASSRSDGSNQPQHF
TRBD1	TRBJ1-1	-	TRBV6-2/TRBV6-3	TGTGCCAGCAGTGGCAGGGGGAACTTGAACACTGAAGCTTTCTTT	CASSGRGNLNTEAFF
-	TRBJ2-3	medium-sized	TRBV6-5	TGTGCCAGCAGTGAAGGCTGGGGCACAGATACGCAGTATTTT	CASSEGWGTDTQYF
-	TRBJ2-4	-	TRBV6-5	TGTGCCAGCAGTTACTCGAAGTCCAAAAACATTCAGTACTTC	CASSYSKSKNIQYF
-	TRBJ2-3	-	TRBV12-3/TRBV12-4	TGTGCCAGCAGCCGCCTTGTGGGCGCTGGGACAGATACGCAGTATTTT	CASSRLVGAGTDTQYF
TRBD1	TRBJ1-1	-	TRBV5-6	TGTGCCAGCAGTTCACAGGGGTTCTCGGGAGCTTTCTTT	CASSSQGFSGAFF
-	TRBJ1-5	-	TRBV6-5	TGTGCCAGCAGTTACGAGGCAGGGATAGGCAATCAGCCCCAGCATTTT	CASSYEAGIGNQPQHF
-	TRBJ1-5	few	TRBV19	TGTGCCAGTAGTATAAGGCGGTCGGGGGGAGCAGCTAGCAATCAGCCCCAGCATTTT	CASSIRRSGGAASNQPQHF
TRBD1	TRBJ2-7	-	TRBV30	TGTGCCTGGGGGGGGACAGGGGACTACGAGCAGTACTTC	CAWGGTGDYEQYF
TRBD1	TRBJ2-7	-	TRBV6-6	TGTGCCAGCAGTCGGACAGGGGGCTTATACGAGCAGTACTTC	CASSRTGGLYEQYF
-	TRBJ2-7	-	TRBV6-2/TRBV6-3	TGTGCCAGCAGTTCCCCTTTGGTACCAAGAGACTTCGAGCAGTACTTC	CASSSPLVPRDFEQYF
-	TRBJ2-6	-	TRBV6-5	TGTGCCAGCAGTTACTCGGGCCCCCGGGGCGGACTTGGGTCTGTGGCCAACGTCCTGACTTTC	CASSYSGPRGGLGSVANVLTF
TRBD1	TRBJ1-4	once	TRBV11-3	TGTGCCAGCAGCTTAGAGATCAGGGGGCTGCTGTTTTTT	CASSLEIRGLLFF
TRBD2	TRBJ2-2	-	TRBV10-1	TGCGCCAGCAGCCCAAGCGGGTCCACTAGCGGGGGGACTACCGGGGAGCTGTTTTTT	CASSPSGSTSGGTTGELFF
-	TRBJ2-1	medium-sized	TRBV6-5	TGTGCCAGCAGTTACTCGATCGGGGGTAGCTCCTACAATGAGCAGTTCTTC	CASSYSIGGSSYNEQFF
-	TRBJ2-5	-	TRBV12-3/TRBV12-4	TGTGCCAGCAGTTTAAGGGGCCTAGAGACCCAGTACTTC	CASSLRGLETQYF
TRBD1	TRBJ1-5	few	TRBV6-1	TGTGCCAGCACAGGGGGGGTCGGCAATCAGCCCCAGCATTTT	CASTGGVGNQPQHF
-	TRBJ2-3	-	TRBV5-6	TGTGCCAGCAGCTTGGTACTCGGCGCAGATACGCAGTATTTT	CASSLVLGADTQYF
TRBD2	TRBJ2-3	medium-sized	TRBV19	TGTGCCAGTAAAGAGCGGGGTATGTCCACGCAGTATTTT	CASKERGMSTQYF
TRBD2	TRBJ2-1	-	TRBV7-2	TGTGCCAGCAGCTTAGAACCAACCGGGGGGGGTGAGCAGTTCTTC	CASSLEPTGGGEQFF
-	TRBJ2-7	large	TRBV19	TGTGCCAGTAGTATGTCCGGGGTACGCGAGCAGTACTTC	CASSMSGVREQYF
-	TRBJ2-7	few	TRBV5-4	TGTGCCAGCAGCAGCTACCGGGGGGCAAACTACGAGCAGTACTTC	CASSSYRGANYEQYF
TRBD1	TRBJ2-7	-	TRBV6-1	TGTGCCAGCAGACCCGGGACAGGGGGCTACGAGCAGTACTTC	CASRPGTGGYEQYF
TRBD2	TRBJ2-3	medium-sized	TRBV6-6	TGTGCCAGCAGCTTACCTAGCGGGGGGGCAGATACGCAGTATTTT	CASSLPSGGADTQYF
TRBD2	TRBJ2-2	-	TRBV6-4	TGTGCCAGCAGTCCCGGGACTAGCGGGATCGAGAACACCGGGGAGCTGTTTTTT	CASSPGTSGIENTGELFF
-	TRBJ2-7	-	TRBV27	TGTGCCAGCAGTTTAAGGGAACAGGGTGGGATCTCCTACGAGCAGTACTTC	CASSLREQGGISYEQYF
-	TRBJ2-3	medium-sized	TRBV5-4	TGTGCCAGCAGCTTGGCCGGTAGCGGTCCTCGAAACACAGATACGCAGTATTTT	CASSLAGSGPRNTDTQYF
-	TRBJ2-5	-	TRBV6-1	TGTGCCAGCAGTGCATTAGTGGGTTCGCCCCAAGAGACCCAGTACTTC	CASSALVGSPQETQYF
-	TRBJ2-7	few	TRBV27	TGTGCCAGCAGTCTAGGGGGGGCCGCCCCCTACGAGCAGTACTTC	CASSLGGAAPYEQYF
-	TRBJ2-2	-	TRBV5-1	TGCGCCAGCAGCGCGGACACCTCGAACACCGGGGAGCTGTTTTTT	CASSADTSNTGELFF
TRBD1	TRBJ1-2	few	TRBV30	TGTGCCTGGAGCCAGGGGACAGGGGGCTCTAATGGCTACACCTTC	CAWSQGTGGSNGYTF
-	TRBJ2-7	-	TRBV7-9	TGTGCCAGCAGCTTAGAACAGGACGAGCAGTACTTC	CASSLEQDEQYF
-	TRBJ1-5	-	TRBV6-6	TGTGCCAGCAGTTACGAACAGGCACAATATAGCAATCAGCCCCAGCATTTT	CASSYEQAQYSNQPQHF
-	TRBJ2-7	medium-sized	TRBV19	TGTGCCAGTAGTTCAGGGTCCCCCGCCTACGAGCAGTACTTC	CASSSGSPAYEQYF
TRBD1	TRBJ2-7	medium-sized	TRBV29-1	TGCAGCGCCACAGGGGGCGGCTCCTACGAGCAGTACTTC	CSATGGGSYEQYF
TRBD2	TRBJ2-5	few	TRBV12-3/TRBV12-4	TGTGCCAGCAGTTTAAGAAGCGGGGGATACCAAGAGACCCAGTACTTC	CASSLRSGGYQETQYF
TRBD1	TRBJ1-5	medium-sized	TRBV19	TGTGCCAGTAGTGTACAGGGGTCCACTGGCAATCAGCCCCAGCATTTT	CASSVQGSTGNQPQHF
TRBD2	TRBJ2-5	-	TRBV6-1	TGTGCCAGCAGTGTCACTAGCGGGGGGGCCCAAGAGACCCAGTACTTC	CASSVTSGGAQETQYF
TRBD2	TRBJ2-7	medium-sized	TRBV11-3	TGTGCCAGCAGCTTAGCCGCTAGCGGGGGTCGCTACGAGCAGTACTTC	CASSLAASGGRYEQYF
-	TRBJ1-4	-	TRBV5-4	TGTGCCAGCAGCTTGGACGGGTCGTATCCGAGGAAACTGTTTTTT	CASSLDGSYPRKLFF
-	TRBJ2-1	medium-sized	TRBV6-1	TGTGCCAGCAGTGAATCGGACGGGTCCTACAATGAGCAGTTCTTC	CASSESDGSYNEQFF
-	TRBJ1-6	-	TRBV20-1	TGCAGTGCTAGACAGGTCAGGAATTCACCCCTCCACTTT	CSARQVRNSPLHF
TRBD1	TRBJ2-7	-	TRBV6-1	TGTGCCATCAGTGGGACAGGGGGCTACGAGCAGTACTTC	CAISGTGGYEQYF
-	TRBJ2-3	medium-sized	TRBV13	TGTGCCAGCAGCTTAAACGGAGAGCCCGCCACAGATACGCAGTATTTT	CASSLNGEPATDTQYF
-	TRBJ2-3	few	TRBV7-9	TGTGCCAGCAGCTTTCAGAGAGATACGCAGTATTTT	CASSFQRDTQYF
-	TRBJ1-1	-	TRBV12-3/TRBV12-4	TGTGCCAGCAGTTTATGGACCCGGGGAGCTTTCTTT	CASSLWTRGAFF